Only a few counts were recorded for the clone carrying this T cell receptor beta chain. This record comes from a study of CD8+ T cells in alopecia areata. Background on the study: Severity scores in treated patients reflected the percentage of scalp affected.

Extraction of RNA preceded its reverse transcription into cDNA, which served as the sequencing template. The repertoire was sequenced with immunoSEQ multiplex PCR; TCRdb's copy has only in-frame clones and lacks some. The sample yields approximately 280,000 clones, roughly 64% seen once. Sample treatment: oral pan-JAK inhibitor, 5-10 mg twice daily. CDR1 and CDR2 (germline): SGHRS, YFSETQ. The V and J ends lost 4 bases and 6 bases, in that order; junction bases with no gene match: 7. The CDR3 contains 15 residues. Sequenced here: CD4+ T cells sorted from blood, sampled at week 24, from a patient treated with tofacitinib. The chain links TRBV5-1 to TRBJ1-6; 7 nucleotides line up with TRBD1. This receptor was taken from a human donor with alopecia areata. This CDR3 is CASSASGTANSPLHF. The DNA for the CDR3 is TGCGCCAGCAGCGCCTCCGGGACAGCTAATTCACCCCTCCACTTT.